The 30 T cell receptor beta chains in this list originate from one sample, sequenced in a study of T-cell reconstitution after alpha-beta-depleted transplantation in children. Unique molecular identifiers were used to barcode this TCRbeta library. TCRdb independently ran MiXCR on the PCR reads; one entry per CDR3 protein. The data contain some 200,000 distinct CDR3 sequences, approximately 8.4% of them singletons. Sequenced here: PBMCs, mostly from graft donor cells, sampled 360 days after TCRalphabeta/CD19-depleted stem cell transplant. Every receptor here comes from a male patient aged 2-15 years who had a stem cell transplant for acute myeloid leukemia, so the T cells may come from the graft donor.

This clonotype was counted ten times or more. The chain is built from TRBV5-5 and TRBJ1-5; D unclear. CDR1 is SGHKS and CDR2 is YYEKEE in the germline V gene (reference sequence). Deletions cut 5 bases from V and 4 bases from J, with 10 bases between. This CDR3 is built from 13 residues. DNA for the CDR3: TGTGCCAGCAGTACCCAGGAGAATCAGCCCCAGCATTTT. It yields the protein CASSTQENQPQHF.

The sample holds a few counts of this clonotype. The CDR3 DNA is TGTGCCAGCAGCGGAACGACAGAACCGTCTTATGCAACTAATGAAAAACTGTTTTTT. Amino acids: CASSGTTEPSYATNEKLFF. The gene calls are TRBV11-1 and TRBJ1-4, with a possible D match to TRBD1 (5 bases). Trimming stripped 5 bases from V and 0 bases from J, with 22 bases between. Germline loops: CDR1 SGHAT, CDR2 FQDESV (reference sequence). This CDR3 comprises 19 residues.

Many counts were recorded for this clonotype. The chain links TRBV20-1 to TRBJ2-4; 12 nucleotides align to TRBD2. This CDR3 spans 14 amino acids. Germline CDR1 is DFQATT and CDR2 is SNEGSKA (reference sequence). With V trimmed by 3 bases and J by 8 bases, 5 bases remained unmatched. The chain's CDR3 is CSARTSGGGDIQYF. Here the CDR3 DNA reads TGCAGTGCTAGGACTAGCGGGGGCGGGGACATTCAGTACTTC.

This clonotype was counted many times. This rearrangement joins TRBV12-3 or TRBV12-4 to TRBJ2-7; D remains ambiguous. The CDR3 runs to 13 residues. V dropped 6 bases and J dropped 6 bases, with 15 bases sitting between them. The CDR3 DNA reads TGTGCCAGCAGCCCCCGGATCCCTGGCGAGCAGTACGTC. Encoded protein: CASSPRIPGEQYV.

There are many counts of this clonotype. The chain couples TRBV7-2 to TRBJ1-5, with D unresolved. This CDR3 has 15 amino acids. Germline CDR1 SGHTA, CDR2 FQGNSA. V lost 5 bases to trimming and J lost 5 bases, with 16 bases between them. CDR3 region: CASSTDGELHQPQHF. As DNA, the CDR3 is TGTGCCAGCAGCACAGACGGTGAATTACATCAGCCCCAGCATTTT.

Regarding this clonotype: A read error may account for a junction end that differs from germline. The chain combines TRBV7-2 with TRBJ2-1, with TRBD2 matching 12 bases. CDR1 and CDR2 (germline): SGHTA, FQGNSA. The CDR3 has 13 residues. CDR3 nucleotides: TGTGCCAGCAGCCAAGACCGCGGACTAGCGGGAAACTTC. Translated, it gives CASSQDRGLAGNF.

This sequence joins TRBV5-1 and TRBJ1-1, with 7 bases identical to TRBD1. Germline loops: CDR1 SGHRS, CDR2 YFSETQ. The CDR3 has 15 amino acids. The trim removed 2 bases at V and 7 bases at J, leaving 11 bases unmatched. CDR3 sequence reads: CASSFTTGWAIEAFF. In DNA, the CDR3 is TGCGCCAGCAGCTTCACGACAGGGTGGGCAATTGAAGCTTTCTTT.

This chain joins TRBV5-1 and TRBJ2-1; tentatively, D is TRBD2 (9 bases). V was clipped by 4 bases and J by 3 bases, with 17 bases between them. The CDR3 runs 16 residues. Germline lookup yields CDR1 SGHRS and CDR2 YFSETQ. The DNA for the CDR3 is TGCGCCAGCAGCGCGGGGGGGACAGGAGGCTACAATGAGCAGTTCTTC. Amino acid sequence: CASSAGGTGGYNEQFF.

The chain combines TRBV7-8 with TRBJ2-6; D perhaps matches TRBD2 (6 bases). Germline V gene sequence: CDR1 SGHVS, CDR2 FQNEAQ. This CDR3 spans 17 amino acids. V gave up 1 base and J gave up 3 bases, with 13 bases separating them. The CDR3 protein is CASSLGFGGYGANVLTF. The CDR3 DNA reads TGTGCCAGCAGCTTAGGTTTTGGGGGGTATGGGGCCAACGTCCTGACTTTC.

This clonotype appeared many times. This chain links TRBV20-1 with TRBJ2-5; no definite D call. The CDR3 runs 16 residues. In germline, CDR1 is DFQATT, CDR2 SNEGSKA (reference sequence). The germline V and J ends were trimmed by 3 bases and 2 bases, with 19 bases remaining between them. The CDR3, as DNA: TGCAGTGCTAGTCCCACCCAGGTCCTGCTACAAGAGACCCAGTACTTC. This translates into CSASPTQVLLQETQYF.

There are a few counts of this clonotype. This rearrangement joins TRBV7-2 to TRBJ2-1; D possibly corresponds to TRBD2 (7 bases). The CDR3 runs to 16 residues. V was cut by 4 bases and J by 8 bases, with 21 bases left in between. Germline CDR1 reads SGHTA; CDR2 reads FQGNSA. The CDR3 sequence: CASSSLGRGGWHEQFF. CDR3 DNA: TGTGCCAGCAGCTCCCTAGGTAGGGGGGGGTGGCATGAGCAGTTCTTC.

There are many counts of this clonotype. The rearrangement uses TRBV20-1 and TRBJ2-7, with 8 bases that match TRBD1. Trimming took 2 bases from V and 2 from J; bases not matched to a gene: 2. The germline V gene encodes CDR1 DFQATT and CDR2 SNEGSKA (reference sequence). The CDR3 is 13 residues long. The CDR3 region has the DNA TGCAGTGCTAGACCGGACAGGGCCTACGAGCAGTACTTC. It is translated as CSARPDRAYEQYF.

The chain uses TRBV29-1 and TRBJ2-5; a weak D match, TRBD2 (6 bases). Trimming took 0 bases from V and 2 from J, leaving 10 bases between them. The length of the CDR3 is 14 residues. Per the germline V gene, CDR1 is SQVTM and CDR2 is ANQGSEA. The chain's CDR3 is CSVEDRSGQETQYF. The CDR3 DNA reads as TGCAGCGTTGAAGATCGTAGCGGTCAAGAGACCCAGTACTTC.

Ten or more counts support this clonotype. The chain is built from TRBV5-1 and TRBJ2-3, with D possibly matching TRBD1 (6 bases). V lost 4 bases and J lost 0, with 18 bases in between. Germline-derived CDR1 and CDR2 are SGHRS and YFSETQ. The CDR3 extends over 17 amino acids. The CDR3 DNA is TGCGCCAGCAGCCCAGGACAGACCATCAGGAGCACAGATACGCAGTATTTT. This sequence encodes CASSPGQTIRSTDTQYF.

This clonotype showed up many times. The V call is TRBV12-3 or TRBV12-4, the J call TRBJ2-3; possible D gene TRBD1, 5 bases. V lost 7 bases to trimming and J lost 1 base, with 15 bases between them. The CDR3 covers 15 residues. CDR3 sequence reads: CASTIRVSGTDTQYF. The CDR3 bases are TGTGCCAGCACCATCAGGGTATCCGGCACAGATACGCAGTATTTT.

The rearrangement links TRBV20-1 to TRBJ2-6; 14 bases are shared with TRBD2. This CDR3 is built from 19 residues. Per germline, CDR1 DFQATT and CDR2 SNEGSKA (reference sequence). V lost 6 bases, J lost 0 bases, and 10 bases stayed unmatched. The CDR3 loop reads CSAPAGLAGVSSGANVLTF. In nucleotides, the CDR3 is TGCAGTGCACCTGCGGGACTAGCGGGAGTGAGCTCTGGGGCCAACGTCCTGACTTTC.

The table lists this clonotype with many counts. The chain has TRBV12-3 or TRBV12-4 and TRBJ1-1, with a weak D call TRBD1 (5 bases). This CDR3 is 13 amino acids long. Trimming removed 6 bases at V and 2 bases at J, with 10 bases between. The DNA for the CDR3 is TGTGCCAGCAGGCGACAGCTTAACACTGAAGCTTTCTTT. Its translation is CASRRQLNTEAFF.

This clonotype was observed a handful of times. For the CDR3, the DNA is TGCGCCAGCAGCTTGGCCACTAGCGGGGGGAATGAGCAGTTCTTC. Encoded protein: CASSLATSGGNEQFF. The rearrangement joins TRBV5-1 to TRBJ2-1, with TRBD2 matching 12 bases. CDR3 length: 15 residues. The ends lost 0 bases at V and 7 bases at J; junction bases unmatched: 2. The germline V gene encodes CDR1 SGHRS and CDR2 YFSETQ.

This clonotype was picked up many times. This chain links TRBV20-1 with TRBJ1-2; the match to TRBD1 covers 7 bases. The J segment lost 4 bases and the V segment lost 1 base, leaving 3 bases of the junction unmatched. The germline V gene encodes CDR1 DFQATT and CDR2 SNEGSKA (reference sequence). This CDR3 has 13 amino acids. DNA for the CDR3: TGCAGTGCTAGAGGAACAGGGGCCTATGGCTACACCTTC. It codes for CSARGTGAYGYTF.

The chain joins TRBV25-1 to TRBJ1-6; 7 bases map to TRBD1. This CDR3 region has 16 residues. Unmatched junction bases numbered 9, after V lost 3 bases and J lost 7 bases. Germline V gives CDR1 MGHDK, CDR2 SYGVNS. As DNA, the CDR3 is TGTGCCAGCAGTGATTTGGTGACAGGGCCAAATTCACCCCTCCACTTT. Its protein is CASSDLVTGPNSPLHF.

This clonotype was observed at least ten times. The chain's CDR3 is CASSLRVGTDTQYF. CDR3 in DNA: TGCGCCAGCAGCTTGAGAGTAGGCACAGATACGCAGTATTTT. This rearrangement joins TRBV5-1 to TRBJ2-3; D gene ambiguous. This CDR3 is built from 14 residues. Looked up from germline, CDR1 is SGHRS and CDR2 is YFSETQ. The ends were cut back, 1 base at V and 1 base at J, with 7 bases in the middle.

This clonotype has a handful of counts. The chain carries TRBV4-3 and TRBJ2-7, with a weak D call TRBD2 (6 bases). The CDR3 length is 13 residues. Trimming took off 3 bases at V and 4 bases at J, with 10 bases between the two ends. Germline V lookup: CDR1 LGHNA, CDR2 YSLEER. CDR3 coding DNA: TGCGCCAGCAGCCATCTCGGAGGGTACGAGCAGTACTTC. Translating gives CASSHLGGYEQYF.

This clonotype has a count of ten or more. The chain is built from TRBV12-3 or TRBV12-4 and TRBJ1-2; D is unclear. Trimming stripped 3 bases from V and 2 bases from J, with 13 bases between. There are 15 residues in the CDR3. CDR3 nucleotides: TGTGCCAGCAGTTTTGGACCGCCCCTAAACTATGGCTACACCTTC. It specifies CASSFGPPLNYGYTF.

This clonotype was recorded at least ten times. The chain uses TRBV12-3 or TRBV12-4 and TRBJ2-3; 9 nucleotides align to TRBD1. This CDR3 contains 15 residues. V shed 7 bases and J 4 bases; nucleotides not matched to a gene: 9. CDR3 DNA sequence: TGTGCCAGCACCACGGGACAGGGTGTCGCAGATACGCAGTATTTT. This translates into CASTTGQGVADTQYF.

The chain has TRBV20-1 and TRBJ2-3; no clear D. Germline V CDR1 and CDR2: DFQATT, SNEGSKA (reference sequence). Trimming pared 5 bases from V and 4 bases from J, leaving 13 bases between. The CDR3 is 13 amino acids. Here the CDR3 DNA reads TGCAGTGCTTGGACGTCCCCCGCAGATACGCAGTATTTT. Encoded protein: CSAWTSPADTQYF.

The chain recombines TRBV15 with TRBJ1-4; tentative D call: TRBD1 (5 bases). The CDR3 has 13 amino acids. V was clipped by 6 bases and J by 3 bases, with 8 bases between them. In germline, CDR1 is LNHNV, CDR2 YYDKDF (reference sequence). This CDR3 reads CATRRGANEKLFF. DNA for the CDR3: TGTGCCACCAGGAGGGGTGCTAATGAAAAACTGTTTTTT.

This clonotype was seen ten or more times. The chain couples TRBV12-5 to TRBJ2-3; D gene uncertain. Trimming pared 0 bases from V and 0 bases from J, leaving 7 bases between. Germline lookup yields CDR1 LGHNT and CDR2 FRNRAP. CDR3 length: 15 amino acids. The CDR3: CASGLVLRSTDTQYF. DNA for the CDR3: TGTGCTAGTGGTTTGGTACTTCGTAGCACAGATACGCAGTATTTT.

This clonotype was counted at least ten times. V gene TRBV20-1 combines with J gene TRBJ2-2; 7 bases are a match to TRBD1. Trimming cost V 2 bases and J 2 bases; bases outside gene matches: 5. CDR3 length: 15 residues. The germline V gene has CDR1 DFQATT and CDR2 SNEGSKA (reference sequence). In DNA, the CDR3 is TGCAGTGCTAGATGGGACAGTAGAAACACCGGGGAGCTGTTTTTT. Translated: CSARWDSRNTGELFF.

This clonotype was seen only a few times. The gene calls are TRBV7-2 and TRBJ2-3; no clear D. Trimming took 4 bases from V and 5 from J, leaving 10 bases between them. The CDR3 loop spans 13 amino acids. Per the germline V gene, CDR1 is SGHTA and CDR2 is FQGNSA. The CDR3 spells CASSSRMLDTQYF. The CDR3 DNA sequence: TGTGCCAGCAGCTCGAGGATGCTAGATACGCAGTATTTT.

The rearrangement joins TRBV29-1 to TRBJ2-4; 8 bases are a match to TRBD1. This CDR3 spans 12 amino acids. V dropped 6 bases and J dropped 8; count of bases not matched to a gene: 6. Germline CDR1 reads SQVTM; CDR2 reads ANQGSEA. Here the CDR3 reads CSVLQGEDIQYF. In nucleotides, the CDR3 is TGCAGCGTCCTACAGGGGGAGGACATTCAGTACTTC.